This T cell receptor beta chain appears in the sequencing data of a study of identical twins' blood T cells (dated by TCRdb to 2012 to 2014). In terms of the full investigation: The roughly 12 libraries, six for the alpha chain and six for the beta chain, together yielded around 50 million Illumina reads. To assess how genetics influences repertoire formation, the study used next-generation sequencing to compare the TCR alpha and beta chain repertoires of three pairs of monozygous twins. Overall study outcomes, separate from this receptor: The number of shared CDR3 clonotypes between two donors was mainly determined by the product of their cloneset sizes, and twins did not clearly deviate from this trend. Among the most abundant TCRbeta clonotypes, each donor shared more CDR3 sequences with her twin than with unrelated donors. Independent studies were stated to be required to validate the proposed role of the TCRalpha J segment in MHC recognition during thymic selection. Because the twins were reared together, environmental influences could not be ruled out as the explanation for twin similarity. V gene usage was reported to be markedly more similar within twin pairs than between unrelated donors, even among non-selected out-of-frame TCRbeta clonotypes.

Donors were six healthy women forming three monozygous twin pairs. All three twin pairs had been reared together and were thought likely to have met the same infectious agents and vaccines. TCR cDNA libraries were prepared from RNA that had been isolated from peripheral blood mononuclear cells. Libraries came from 5' RACE. The data were produced on an Illumina Genome Analyzer IIx. RNA-based TCR cDNA libraries were prepared by a previously described protocol with several modifications. To prevent cross-contamination, barcodes specific to each sample were added to both ends of every TCR cDNA library during cDNA synthesis and amplification. The paper's data handling went like this. Between about 85,000 and nearly 550,000 clonotypes were identified per individual, with about 2.2 to 4 million CDR3-containing reads per library. Reads with improper barcode index combinations were discarded, after which clonesets were built for each library with the MiTCR software. While assembling CDR3 clonotypes, MiTCR filtered or rescued low-quality reads and corrected PCR and sequencing errors. Artificial out-of-frame clonotypes were mapped to in-frame sequences, with one indel allowed in the CDR3, and then removed. Similarity in V and J gene usage between donors was calculated as the Jensen-Shannon divergence divided by the mean entropy. In TCRdb, the public reads were trimmed at Q25 with fastp and aligned with MiXCR, with productive beta chains retained. Rows with a matching CDR3 protein are joined into one entry that keeps the most common DNA and genes. TCRdb assigned the V and J calls; the authors' analysis was not used. This sample gives roughly 380,000 distinct CDR3 sequences in total; under 30% of them show up just once. More than 5.5% of the sample is in the top ten clones.

Relative to germline, V is missing 1 base and J is missing 6 bases, with 3 bases of the junction outside any gene match. From cysteine to phenylalanine, the CDR3 is 15 amino acids long. This entry keeps only the CDR3 DNA: 45 bases, framed from base 1. CDR1 and CDR2 are read off the germline V gene (reference sequence) as SGHKS and YYEKEE. This clonotype has just a few counts. No cognate antigen has been identified for it. Base qualities are not recorded, but no much larger clone differs from it by a single base. The receptor was isolated from a woman aged 18-50 years in good health. The rearranged chain carries TRBV5-5 and TRBJ2-3; a stretch of 12 junction bases matches TRBD2. Sequenced sample: PBMCs. The CDR3 is CASSLTSGRMDTQYF. The DNA is TGTGCCAGCAGCTTGACTAGCGGGAGGATGGATACGCAGTATTTT.